A single T cell receptor (beta chain) is shown here with its context. What it recognizes is unknown. This sample was taken from a study of T cells in localized non-small cell lung cancer. Produced via immunoSEQ multiplex PCR; TCRdb's table is partial and in-frame only. The data show about 60,000 clones, 85% to 90% seen once. This CDR3 spans 13 amino acids. V was pared by 3 bases and J by 1 base, with 6 bases between. In germline, CDR1 is ENHRY, CDR2 SYGVKD. Findings and caveats of the study: Overall survival was longer when the density of T cells in the blood was higher. Because only a single region of the tumor was sequenced, heterogeneity remains possible. The study detected a median around 61 of the top 100 tumor clones in adjacent lung.

The gene calls are TRBV10-3 and TRBJ2-5, with D uncertain. The material sequenced was peripheral blood, taken before any cancer treatment. The TCR comes from a woman aged 35 to 70 with stage I lung adenocarcinoma. The CDR3 sequence is CAISEAGQETQYF. The CDR3 nucleotides are TGTGCCATCAGTGAAGCAGGCCAAGAGACCCAGTACTTC.